One sample yielded the 25 T cell receptor beta chains listed below, sequenced in a study of T cell changes during pregnancy in multiple sclerosis. The protocol was immunoSEQ multiplex PCR, while the TCRdb copy is restricted to in-frame clones and leaves out a portion. The sample records 9,000 to 15,000 clones, 90% to 95% being singletons. This material consisted of CD4+ T cells from peripheral blood mononuclear cells, taken before pregnancy. The source is a female donor with multiple sclerosis, enrolled in a pregnancy study.

The chain is built from TRBV4-1 and TRBJ2-1; 11 nucleotides agree with TRBD2. The CDR3 runs to 16 residues. Germline V gene data show CDR1 as MGHRA and CDR2 as YSYEKL. The V segment lost 1 base and the J segment 4 bases; nucleotides outside the gene matches: 3. The CDR3 loop is CASSQGLAGGYNEQFF. CDR3 nucleotides: TGCGCCAGCAGCCAAGGGTTAGCGGGGGGGTACAATGAGCAGTTCTTC.

The chain employs TRBV11-1 and TRBJ1-6; D is perhaps TRBD1 (6 bases). This CDR3 spans 15 amino acids. Germline V gene lookup returns CDR1 SGHAT and CDR2 FQDESV (reference sequence). The V and J ends lost 2 bases and 4 bases respectively, with 9 bases between them. CDR3 in amino acids: CASSLSGDYNSPLHF. The CDR3 DNA is TGTGCCAGCAGCTTATCAGGGGATTATAATTCACCCCTCCACTTT.

This clone was seen a handful of times. The V gene is TRBV7-6, the J gene TRBJ1-2; 7 bases agree with TRBD1. The germline V gene has CDR1 SGHVS and CDR2 FNYEAQ. This CDR3 has 13 amino acids. V was pared by 7 bases and J by 7 bases, with 9 bases of the junction left unmatched. This chain's CDR3 is CASTGWDSSGYTF. CDR3 bases: TGTGCCAGCACCGGATGGGACAGTAGTGGCTACACCTTC.

V and J are TRBV4-1 and TRBJ2-7, with D tentatively TRBD2 (5 bases). V lost 1 base and J 3 bases, leaving 13 bases between the germline ends. The germline gives CDR1 MGHRA, CDR2 YSYEKL. This CDR3 has 15 residues. CDR3 in DNA: TGCGCCAGCAGCCAAGGGCCCGGGGATATCTACGAGCAGTACTTC. Encoded protein: CASSQGPGDIYEQYF.

V and J are TRBV18 and TRBJ2-7; TRBD1 matches at 12 bases. V lost 4 bases and J lost 3; bases outside the gene matches: 7. The CDR3 totals 16 residues. Germline V gene data show CDR1 as KGHSH and CDR2 as LQKENI. CDR3 in amino acids: CASSRTGTGGNYEQYF. The CDR3 DNA sequence: TGTGCCAGCTCACGAACCGGGACAGGGGGCAACTACGAGCAGTACTTC.

The chain uses TRBV5-1 and TRBJ2-2, with D maybe TRBD2 (5 bases). The V and J ends lost 0 bases and 0 bases respectively, with 15 bases between them. Germline V gene lookup returns CDR1 SGHRS and CDR2 YFSETQ. This CDR3 is built from 18 residues. The CDR3 sequence is CASSLAGSGAANTGELFF. DNA for the CDR3: TGCGCCAGCAGCTTGGCCGGAAGTGGAGCGGCGAACACCGGGGAGCTGTTTTTT. The variable domain in full, with the rest retrieved from reference TRBV5-1 and TRBJ2-2, is KAGVTQTPRYLIKTRGQQVTLSCSPISGHRSVSWYQQTPGQGLQFLFEYFSETQRNKGNFPGRFSGRQFSNSRSEMNVSTLELGDSALYLCASSLAGSGAANTGELFFGEGSRLTVL.

The chain recombines TRBV7-8 with TRBJ1-5; the D gene is possibly TRBD1 (6 bases). The CDR3 totals 17 residues. The germline CDR1 and CDR2 sequences are SGHVS and FQNEAQ. Trimming took off 2 bases at V and 3 bases at J, with 17 bases between the two ends. CDR3 protein: CASSLTSGQITNQPQHF. For the CDR3, the DNA is TGTGCCAGCAGCTTAACCTCGGGACAAATAACCAATCAGCCCCAGCATTTT.

The rearrangement uses TRBV6-1 and TRBJ2-2, with D uncertain. Deletions cut 4 bases from V and 8 bases from J, with 20 bases between. The CDR3 contains 16 residues. Germline assignment: CDR1 MNHNS and CDR2 SASEGT. The CDR3 region has the DNA TGTGCCAGCAGTGGTAGATGGCAAATCGGAGCGGGGGAGCTGTTTTTT. It yields the protein CASSGRWQIGAGELFF.

This clone was picked up one time. The chain joins TRBV23-1 to TRBJ2-1; 9 bases are a match to TRBD1. TRBV23-1 is noted as an ORF with a role that remains uncertain. The CDR3 runs 13 residues. Germline trimming cut 6 bases from V and 9 bases from J; bases unmatched to any gene: 6. The CDR3 spells CASSPRDRAEQFF. CDR3 DNA sequence: TGCGCCAGCAGCCCCCGGGACAGGGCTGAGCAGTTCTTC.

DNA for the CDR3: TGTGCCAGCAGCTCATGGGGACAGGGGCGGACTGAAGCTTTCTTT. It is translated as CASSSWGQGRTEAFF. The genes are TRBV7-9 and TRBJ1-1; 10 bases match TRBD1. CDR1 SEHNR and CDR2 FQNEAQ come from the germline V gene (reference sequence). V gave up 4 bases and J gave up 5 bases; unmatched junction bases: 7. The CDR3 runs to 15 residues.

The rearrangement joins TRBV5-4 to TRBJ2-7, with 9 bases matching TRBD2. The CDR3 extends over 17 amino acids. Per the germline V gene, CDR1 is SGHNT and CDR2 is YYREEE (reference sequence). J gave up 1 base and V 0 bases, and 8 bases lay outside the gene matches. The CDR3 DNA reads TGTGCCAGCAGCTTGGCTCCAGCGGGGGGCCATTCCTACGAGCAGTACTTC. Protein product: CASSLAPAGGHSYEQYF.

The rearrangement uses TRBV7-8 and TRBJ2-7; the D gene is possibly TRBD2 (7 bases). Germline V gives CDR1 SGHVS, CDR2 FQNEAQ. The CDR3 is made up of 15 amino acids. V was pared by 1 base and J by 2 bases, with 12 bases between. CDR3 nucleotide sequence: TGTGCCAGCAGCTTAGGCCAGGGGAGGGCCTACGAGCAGTACTTC. Translating it yields CASSLGQGRAYEQYF.

The genes are TRBV7-8 and TRBJ2-2; 8 positions agree with TRBD1. The V gene end was trimmed by 5 bases and the J gene end by 1 base; junction bases not matched to a gene: 6. Germline CDR1 reads SGHVS; CDR2 reads FQNEAQ. This CDR3 comprises 16 residues. The CDR3 here is CASSPNRGMNTGELFF. CDR3 DNA sequence: TGTGCCAGCAGCCCTAACAGGGGGATGAACACCGGGGAGCTGTTTTTT. The full variable domain, in which reference TRBV7-8 and TRBJ2-2 provide the parts outside the CDR3, is GAGVSQSPRYKVAKRGQDVALRCDPISGHVSLFWYQQALGQGPEFLTYFQNEAQLDKSGLPSDRFFAERPEGSVSTLKIQRTQQEDSAVYLCASSPNRGMNTGELFFGEGSRLTVL.

V gene TRBV11-2 combines with J gene TRBJ2-5; TRBD1 matches at 12 bases. Germline lookup yields CDR1 SGHAT and CDR2 FQNNGV. V lost 0 bases and J lost 4; bases outside the gene matches: 9. This CDR3 is built from 18 residues. The CDR3 here is CASSLDPGGTGGLETQYF. The DNA of the CDR3 is TGTGCCAGCAGCTTAGATCCGGGGGGGACAGGGGGCTTAGAGACCCAGTACTTC. Drawing the rest from reference TRBV11-2 and TRBJ2-5, the complete variable domain is EAGVAQSPRYKIIEKRQSVAFWCNPISGHATLYWYQQILGQGPKLLIQFQNNGVVDDSQLPKDRFSAERLKGVDSTLKIQPAKLEDSAVYLCASSLDPGGTGGLETQYFGPGTRLLVL.

This chain joins TRBV5-5 and TRBJ2-3; TRBD1 matches at 8 bases. The CDR3 contains 18 residues. CDR1 SGHKS and CDR2 YYEKEE come from the germline V gene (reference sequence). V trimming: 0 bases; J trimming: 0 bases; junction bases outside the gene matches: 9. In DNA form, the CDR3 reads TGTGCCAGCAGCTTGGGACAGGGGAGCGTTCCGAGCACAGATACGCAGTATTTT. Amino acid sequence: CASSLGQGSVPSTDTQYF.

As to this clone: Other DNA sequences of this sample code for an identical CDR3. The genes are TRBV7-2 and TRBJ2-5; D remains ambiguous. The germline CDR1 and CDR2 sequences are SGHTA and FQGNSA. V lost 2 bases, J lost 2 bases, and 9 bases lay in between. This CDR3 is 14 amino acids long. The CDR3 DNA is TGTGCCAGCAGCTTAAGTGGCTCGCAAGAGACCCAGTACTTC. Protein sequence: CASSLSGSQETQYF.

This sequence joins TRBV7-2 and TRBJ2-2; D perhaps matches TRBD1 (5 bases). The CDR3 is made up of 14 amino acids. The V gene lost 7 bases and the J gene lost 0 bases, with 9 bases spanning the gap. Germline CDR1 reads SGHTA; CDR2 reads FQGNSA. The CDR3 DNA reads TGTGCCAGCATCGACAGCCCGAACACCGGGGAGCTGTTTTTT. This encodes CASIDSPNTGELFF.

This chain links TRBV30 with TRBJ1-2; TRBD1 is a possible D gene (5 bases). V was clipped by 2 bases and J by 8 bases, with 12 bases between them. Germline V gives CDR1 GTSNPN, CDR2 SVGIG (reference sequence). The CDR3 is made up of 12 amino acids. The CDR3 here is CAWSPTGSGYTF. The DNA of the CDR3 is TGTGCCTGGAGTCCAACAGGCTCCGGCTACACCTTC.

The rearrangement links TRBV7-9 to TRBJ2-7; TRBD1 matches 10 bases. CDR3 size: 15 residues. Per the germline V gene, CDR1 is SEHNR and CDR2 is FQNEAQ (reference sequence). J lost 2 bases, V lost 5 bases, and 6 bases had no gene match. CDR3 bases: TGTGCCAGCAGCCAAGGGGACAGGGGCACCTACGAGCAGTACTTC. Protein product: CASSQGDRGTYEQYF. Supplemented by reference TRBV7-9 and TRBJ2-7, the full variable domain reads DTGVSQNPRHKITKRGQNVTFRCDPISEHNRLYWYRQTLGQGPEFLTYFQNEAQLEKSRLLSDRFSAERPKGSFSTLEIQRTEQGDSAMYLCASSQGDRGTYEQYFGPGTRLTVT.

The chain joins TRBV7-6 to TRBJ1-1; no clear D gene. This CDR3 is 12 amino acids long. CDR1 and CDR2 from the germline V gene are SGHVS and FNYEAQ. V was pared by 5 bases and J by 2 bases, with 6 bases between. The CDR3 coding sequence is TGTGCCAGCAGCCTTGTTAACACTGAAGCTTTCTTT. Translation: CASSLVNTEAFF.

V usage is TRBV30 and J usage is TRBJ1-5, with 8 bases lining up with TRBD1. V dropped 1 base and J dropped 4; count of bases not matched to a gene: 0. The CDR3 sequence is 13 residues long. Per the germline V gene, CDR1 is GTSNPN and CDR2 is SVGIG (reference sequence). Here the CDR3 DNA reads TGTGCCTGGAGTGGACAGGGGAATCAGCCCCAGCATTTT. Amino acids: CAWSGQGNQPQHF.

This chain connects TRBV5-4 to TRBJ2-3; 7 positions match TRBD2. The V and J ends lost 5 bases and 0 bases, in that order; junction bases with no gene match: 6. The CDR3 consists of 15 residues. Looked up from germline, CDR1 is SGHNT and CDR2 is YYREEE (reference sequence). The DNA for the CDR3 is TGTGCCAGCAGACTGAGCGGGGTGAGCACAGATACGCAGTATTTT. It translates to CASRLSGVSTDTQYF.

The chain employs TRBV5-1 and TRBJ1-1; a possible D gene is TRBD1 (5 bases). Germline CDR1 reads SGHRS; CDR2 reads YFSETQ. This CDR3 region has 15 residues. V was shortened by 4 bases and J by 1 base, with 14 bases between the two germline ends. CDR3 DNA: TGCGCCAGCAGCGCGCACCAGGGCAAGAACACTGAAGCTTTCTTT. As protein: CASSAHQGKNTEAFF. The variable domain in full, completed from reference TRBV5-1 and TRBJ1-1, reads KAGVTQTPRYLIKTRGQQVTLSCSPISGHRSVSWYQQTPGQGLQFLFEYFSETQRNKGNFPGRFSGRQFSNSRSEMNVSTLELGDSALYLCASSAHQGKNTEAFFGQGTRLTVV.

The chain employs TRBV5-4 and TRBJ1-3; 10 nucleotides line up with TRBD1. V trimming: 3 bases; J trimming: 7 bases; junction bases outside the gene matches: 4. Germline CDR1 is SGHNT and CDR2 is YYREEE (reference sequence). The CDR3 sequence is 14 residues long. This CDR3 reads CASSSGQGSNTIYF. The CDR3 DNA follows: TGTGCCAGCAGCTCGGGACAGGGGTCGAACACCATATATTTT.

The table lists this clone with a count of one. The chain links TRBV5-6 to TRBJ2-3; D gene uncertain. This CDR3 is built from 16 residues. The germline CDR1 and CDR2 sequences are SGHDT and YYEEEE. Trimming pared 0 bases from V and 6 bases from J, leaving 17 bases between. CDR3 DNA: TGTGCCAGCAGCTTGGCCGAGGCTAGGCTTCGGGATACGCAGTATTTT. The encoded protein is CASSLAEARLRDTQYF.